The T cell receptor beta chain under discussion was sequenced for a study of blood T cells in healthy people across ages. Study-wide results and limits: PBMCs left unsorted prevented a conclusive naive versus antigen-experienced comparison. Unknown donor CMV status possibly confounded expanded clonotype changes. Among T cells, TCR beta diversity per million cells dropped roughly linearly as age rose.

Germline V CDR1 and CDR2: ENHRY, SYGVKD. J was trimmed by 2 bases and V by 8 bases; bases with no gene match: 11. The CDR3 has 15 amino acids. As for this clonotype: Its antigen remains unknown.

The use of a sample-barcoded 5' primer and a J-beta primer mix characterized a second PCR of roughly 6 to 11 cycles. A 12-random-nucleotide template-switch adaptor tagged each cDNA molecule. TCRdb analysed the 5' RACE reads with MiXCR anew, one entry per CDR3 protein. Seen here are roughly 1.4 million distinct CDR3 sequences, approximately 59% observed once, and the top ten hold more than 6%. What was sequenced was blood. This chain joins TRBV10-3 and TRBJ2-7, with TRBD1 identical over 8 bases. The receptor's source is a man aged 18 to 29 in good health. CDR3 amino acids: CAIADGQGAAYEQYF. CDR3 DNA: TGTGCCATCGCTGACGGACAGGGCGCAGCCTACGAGCAGTACTTC.